These T cell receptor beta chains were read from a single sample in a study of blood T cell repertoires in COVID-19. The assay was immunoSEQ multiplex PCR, and TCRdb's table has in-frame clones only and misses some. Of about 110,000 clones listed, more than 75% were seen once; the top ten hold roughly 8%. Sequencing used peripheral blood. The source of these receptors is a woman aged 40 to 50 with acute or convalescent COVID-19. Each CDR3 is given with its conserved first and last residue. D genes are given only for firm matches. A row's size may be missing; if present it is once, few, many or a size class.

cdr3_nt: TGTGCCACCAGTGGAGGGTACGAGCAGTACTTC; cdr3_aa: CATSGGYEQYF; v_call: TRBV24-1; j_call: TRBJ2-7; clone_size: .; d_call: .
cdr3_nt: TGTGCCAGCAGCGCAGGGGGCATGAACACTGAAGCTTTCTTT; cdr3_aa: CASSAGGMNTEAFF; v_call: TRBV9; j_call: TRBJ1-1; clone_size: .; d_call: TRBD1
cdr3_nt: TGTGCCAGCAGTCCCACTTCTACCAACACCGGGGAGCTGTTTTTT; cdr3_aa: CASSPTSTNTGELFF; v_call: TRBV27; j_call: TRBJ2-2; clone_size: .; d_call: .
cdr3_nt: TGTGCCAGTACCAGAGACAGGGGCCTTGAGCAGTTCTTC; cdr3_aa: CASTRDRGLEQFF; v_call: TRBV19; j_call: TRBJ2-1; clone_size: .; d_call: TRBD1
cdr3_nt: TGCAGCGCCGGGACAGGTCTCAATGAGCAGTTCTTC; cdr3_aa: CSAGTGLNEQFF; v_call: TRBV29-1; j_call: TRBJ2-1; clone_size: .; d_call: TRBD1
cdr3_nt: TGTGCCAGCAGCCAAGTATCAGGGGCCTACGAGCAGTACTTC; cdr3_aa: CASSQVSGAYEQYF; v_call: TRBV3-1/TRBV3-2; j_call: TRBJ2-7; clone_size: .; d_call: .
cdr3_nt: TGTGCCAGCTCGGGGACAGGGGAGAGCTCTGGGGCCAACGTCCTGACTTTC; cdr3_aa: CASSGTGESSGANVLTF; v_call: TRBV18; j_call: TRBJ2-6; clone_size: .; d_call: TRBD1
cdr3_nt: TGTGCCAGCAGCCGGGTAGCGGGACAGGGGTTTGAAAAACTGTTTTTT; cdr3_aa: CASSRVAGQGFEKLFF; v_call: TRBV4-2; j_call: TRBJ1-4; clone_size: .; d_call: TRBD1
cdr3_nt: TGCGCCAGCAGCCCAGACAGGGACACCTTC; cdr3_aa: CASSPDRDTF; v_call: TRBV4-1; j_call: TRBJ1-2; clone_size: few; d_call: TRBD1
cdr3_nt: TGTGCCAGCAGCTTTAGGGGCAGGGGAAGTCTAACTTTCGAAGCTTTCTTT; cdr3_aa: CASSFRGRGSLTFEAFF; v_call: TRBV7-9; j_call: TRBJ1-1; clone_size: .; d_call: .
cdr3_nt: TGTGCCAGCAGCCCTCGCTCGGGAGACAACTATGGCTACACCTTC; cdr3_aa: CASSPRSGDNYGYTF; v_call: TRBV11-2; j_call: TRBJ1-2; clone_size: .; d_call: .
cdr3_nt: TGTGCCAGCGGAAGAACGGGGATTAGCTCCTACAATGAGCAGTTCTTC; cdr3_aa: CASGRTGISSYNEQFF; v_call: TRBV7-3; j_call: TRBJ2-1; clone_size: .; d_call: .
cdr3_nt: TGTGCCAGCAGACTTGAGGGGGGGGGAACAGATACGCAGTATTTT; cdr3_aa: CASRLEGGGTDTQYF; v_call: TRBV2; j_call: TRBJ2-3; clone_size: .; d_call: .
cdr3_nt: TGTGCCAGCAGCTTAGCGGGGACTAGCGGGGTCAATGAGCAGTTCTTC; cdr3_aa: CASSLAGTSGVNEQFF; v_call: TRBV7-2; j_call: TRBJ2-1; clone_size: .; d_call: TRBD2
cdr3_nt: TGTGCCAGCAAACCTTCGGGGTTGAACTTCAGGAATGAGCAGTTCTTC; cdr3_aa: CASKPSGLNFRNEQFF; v_call: TRBV5-6; j_call: TRBJ2-1; clone_size: .; d_call: .
cdr3_nt: TGTGCCAGCAGCTTAGATCAGGGGCCGTCCGCCCGCCAGTTCTTC; cdr3_aa: CASSLDQGPSARQFF; v_call: TRBV7-9; j_call: TRBJ2-1; clone_size: .; d_call: .
cdr3_nt: TGTGCCAGCAGCCAACAGGGGGTGGACACCATATATTTT; cdr3_aa: CASSQQGVDTIYF; v_call: TRBV3-1/TRBV3-2; j_call: TRBJ1-3; clone_size: few; d_call: TRBD1
cdr3_nt: TGCAGTGCCTTCAGCTCCTACGAGCAGTACTTC; cdr3_aa: CSAFSSYEQYF; v_call: TRBV20-1; j_call: TRBJ2-7; clone_size: .; d_call: .
cdr3_nt: TGTGCCACCGCTAGCGGGGGCCTCTCTGGGGCCAACGTCCTGACTTTC; cdr3_aa: CATASGGLSGANVLTF; v_call: TRBV30; j_call: TRBJ2-6; clone_size: .; d_call: TRBD2
cdr3_nt: TGTGCCAGCAGCTTAAACCAGCGGGGTAGGAATGAGCAGTTCTTC; cdr3_aa: CASSLNQRGRNEQFF; v_call: TRBV7-3; j_call: TRBJ2-1; clone_size: .; d_call: TRBD2
cdr3_nt: TGTGCCAGCTCACCACGGGAGGGCCGGGGTGAGCAGTTCTTC; cdr3_aa: CASSPREGRGEQFF; v_call: TRBV18; j_call: TRBJ2-1; clone_size: .; d_call: TRBD2
cdr3_nt: TGTGCCAGCAGCTTGATGGGAGGTCAAACTGAAGCTTTCTTT; cdr3_aa: CASSLMGGQTEAFF; v_call: TRBV5-4; j_call: TRBJ1-1; clone_size: few; d_call: .
cdr3_nt: TGTGCCAGCAGTCGAGGAACCGGGGAGCTGTTTTTT; cdr3_aa: CASSRGTGELFF; v_call: TRBV12-3/TRBV12-4; j_call: TRBJ2-2; clone_size: .; d_call: .
cdr3_nt: TGTGCCAGCAGCGTAGAGGGAGGGTCGCGTGGGGTATACAATGAGCAGTTCTTC; cdr3_aa: CASSVEGGSRGVYNEQFF; v_call: TRBV9; j_call: TRBJ2-1; clone_size: .; d_call: TRBD2
cdr3_nt: TGTGCCAGCAGCGGCAGGGGTTTCTCTGAAGCTTTCTTT; cdr3_aa: CASSGRGFSEAFF; v_call: TRBV2; j_call: TRBJ1-1; clone_size: few; d_call: .
cdr3_nt: TGCGCCAGCAGCCCCGAGGGCCCCTACGAGCAGTACTTC; cdr3_aa: CASSPEGPYEQYF; v_call: TRBV5-1; j_call: TRBJ2-7; clone_size: .; d_call: .
cdr3_nt: TGTGCCAGCAGTTACCGGGGGTGGACAGATACGCAGTATTTT; cdr3_aa: CASSYRGWTDTQYF; v_call: TRBV27; j_call: TRBJ2-3; clone_size: .; d_call: .
cdr3_nt: TGTGCCAGCAGCCCAGGGACAGGGGGGAGGTACTTC; cdr3_aa: CASSPGTGGRYF; v_call: TRBV7-2; j_call: TRBJ2-7; clone_size: .; d_call: TRBD1
cdr3_nt: TGCGCCAGCAGTGAGTCCGGGGGAAAGAGTCAGCCCCAGCATTTT; cdr3_aa: CASSESGGKSQPQHF; v_call: TRBV10-2; j_call: TRBJ1-5; clone_size: .; d_call: .
cdr3_nt: TGTGCCAGCTCACCCCGTGGGGGACTAGCGGGGCTCGATGAGCAGTTCTTC; cdr3_aa: CASSPRGGLAGLDEQFF; v_call: TRBV18; j_call: TRBJ2-1; clone_size: .; d_call: TRBD2
cdr3_nt: TGTGCCAGCAGCCTTACTAGCGGGGGGCCGTTTTTC; cdr3_aa: CASSLTSGGPFF; v_call: TRBV3-1/TRBV3-2; j_call: TRBJ2-7; clone_size: .; d_call: TRBD2
cdr3_nt: TGTGCCAGCAGCCCTGGCGGGTGGGGAGCTTTCTTT; cdr3_aa: CASSPGGWGAFF; v_call: TRBV12-3/TRBV12-4; j_call: TRBJ1-1; clone_size: .; d_call: .
cdr3_nt: TGCGCCAGCAGCTTGAGAGGACAGGGCTCCACAGATACGCAGTATTTT; cdr3_aa: CASSLRGQGSTDTQYF; v_call: TRBV5-1; j_call: TRBJ2-3; clone_size: .; d_call: TRBD1
cdr3_nt: TGTGCCAGCAGTAATACAGGGGTGTGGTCCTACGAGCAGTACTTC; cdr3_aa: CASSNTGVWSYEQYF; v_call: TRBV28; j_call: TRBJ2-7; clone_size: .; d_call: TRBD1
cdr3_nt: TGTGCCAGCAGTGAACACCTAGCGGGAAACAATGAGCAGTTCTTC; cdr3_aa: CASSEHLAGNNEQFF; v_call: TRBV2; j_call: TRBJ2-1; clone_size: .; d_call: TRBD2
cdr3_nt: TGTGCCAGCAGGTTCGCCGGGGTGGCCTCGGATACGCAGTATTTT; cdr3_aa: CASRFAGVASDTQYF; v_call: TRBV2; j_call: TRBJ2-3; clone_size: few; d_call: .
cdr3_nt: TGTGCCAGCAGTTCTCGGGAGAGGACTGAAGCTTTCTTT; cdr3_aa: CASSSRERTEAFF; v_call: TRBV12-3/TRBV12-4; j_call: TRBJ1-1; clone_size: .; d_call: .
cdr3_nt: TGTGCCAGCAGCTTAATAGTTTCGAATTCACCCCTCCACTTT; cdr3_aa: CASSLIVSNSPLHF; v_call: TRBV11-2; j_call: TRBJ1-6; clone_size: once; d_call: .
cdr3_nt: TGTGCCAGCAGCTTAGTGCCCGGGACACAAGAGACCCAGTACTTC; cdr3_aa: CASSLVPGTQETQYF; v_call: TRBV11-2; j_call: TRBJ2-5; clone_size: .; d_call: .
cdr3_nt: TGCGCCAGCAGCTTGGGGCGGACAGGGATCGTCTTC; cdr3_aa: CASSLGRTGIVF; v_call: TRBV5-1; j_call: TRBJ2-7; clone_size: .; d_call: TRBD1
cdr3_nt: TGTGCCACCAGCAAACAGGGAAGCTACTACGAGCAGTACTTC; cdr3_aa: CATSKQGSYYEQYF; v_call: TRBV15; j_call: TRBJ2-7; clone_size: once; d_call: .
cdr3_nt: TGTGCCAGCAGCCAAGACATGGCCTCCTACGAGCAGTACTTC; cdr3_aa: CASSQDMASYEQYF; v_call: TRBV3-1/TRBV3-2; j_call: TRBJ2-7; clone_size: .; d_call: .
cdr3_nt: TGTGCCAGCAGCTTATGGGCGAAGTCGGATTCACCCCTCCACTTT; cdr3_aa: CASSLWAKSDSPLHF; v_call: TRBV7-6; j_call: TRBJ1-6; clone_size: .; d_call: .
cdr3_nt: TGTGCCAGCAGCTACCAGGGGTACTATGGCTACACCTTC; cdr3_aa: CASSYQGYYGYTF; v_call: TRBV28; j_call: TRBJ1-2; clone_size: .; d_call: .
cdr3_nt: TGTGCCAGTAGTTACGGGAGAGGAGGACAGGGTGCTGAAGCTTTCTTT; cdr3_aa: CASSYGRGGQGAEAFF; v_call: TRBV19; j_call: TRBJ1-1; clone_size: .; d_call: TRBD1
cdr3_nt: TGTGCCAGCAGCTTAAGCGGTAGCGGGGGGCCGTACGAGCAGTACTTC; cdr3_aa: CASSLSGSGGPYEQYF; v_call: TRBV11-2; j_call: TRBJ2-7; clone_size: few; d_call: TRBD2
cdr3_nt: TGTGCCAGCAGTCCTGCCGACAGCCCCTCCTACGAGCAGTACTTC; cdr3_aa: CASSPADSPSYEQYF; v_call: TRBV6-6; j_call: TRBJ2-7; clone_size: .; d_call: .
cdr3_nt: TGCGCCAGCAGCCATCAGGGGGCGAAGGTTTACCTCCCCTTC; cdr3_aa: CASSHQGAKVYLPF; v_call: TRBV4-3; j_call: TRBJ2-7; clone_size: .; d_call: TRBD1
cdr3_nt: TGTGCCAGCAGCTCGGGACAGGGGGCACGGGAGCAGTACTTC; cdr3_aa: CASSSGQGAREQYF; v_call: TRBV7-2; j_call: TRBJ2-7; clone_size: few; d_call: TRBD1
cdr3_nt: TGTGCCACCCGGCAGGGGGCGTATGAAAAACTGTTTTTT; cdr3_aa: CATRQGAYEKLFF; v_call: TRBV12-3/TRBV12-4; j_call: TRBJ1-4; clone_size: .; d_call: TRBD1
cdr3_nt: TGTGCCAGCAGTCGACCTAGTCGGTGGATGACCGGGGAGCTGTTTTTT; cdr3_aa: CASSRPSRWMTGELFF; v_call: TRBV2; j_call: TRBJ2-2; clone_size: .; d_call: .
cdr3_nt: TGTGCCAGCAGTGGGTACAACAATGAGCAGTTCTTC; cdr3_aa: CASSGYNNEQFF; v_call: TRBV2; j_call: TRBJ2-1; clone_size: medium-sized; d_call: .
cdr3_nt: TGTGCCAGCAGCCTCCTCGTCCCTTCAGACAATGAGCAGTTCTTC; cdr3_aa: CASSLLVPSDNEQFF; v_call: TRBV11-2; j_call: TRBJ2-1; clone_size: .; d_call: .
cdr3_nt: TGCGCCAGCAGCAACGGGGGTACAGATACGCAGTATTTT; cdr3_aa: CASSNGGTDTQYF; v_call: TRBV5-1; j_call: TRBJ2-3; clone_size: .; d_call: .
cdr3_nt: TGCGCCAGCAGTCAATCACTCCCCGCAGGGGTGTTCTCCTACGAGCAGTACTTC; cdr3_aa: CASSQSLPAGVFSYEQYF; v_call: TRBV23-1; j_call: TRBJ2-7; clone_size: .; d_call: .
cdr3_nt: TGTGCCAGCAGTGGCGGGCGGGGGGGCGTAGATACGCAGTATTTT; cdr3_aa: CASSGGRGGVDTQYF; v_call: TRBV28; j_call: TRBJ2-3; clone_size: .; d_call: TRBD2
cdr3_nt: TGTGCCAGCAGTGAAGGCCGGCGGAACGAAGCTTTCTTT; cdr3_aa: CASSEGRRNEAFF; v_call: TRBV6-1; j_call: TRBJ1-1; clone_size: .; d_call: .
cdr3_nt: TGTGCCAGCAGCTTAGCTATAGGAGGGAATCAGCCCCAGCATTTT; cdr3_aa: CASSLAIGGNQPQHF; v_call: TRBV7-2; j_call: TRBJ1-5; clone_size: .; d_call: .
cdr3_nt: TGTGCCAGCAGTGAATCTCCAGGGGCCGGTGAAAAACTGTTTTTT; cdr3_aa: CASSESPGAGEKLFF; v_call: TRBV6-4; j_call: TRBJ1-4; clone_size: .; d_call: .